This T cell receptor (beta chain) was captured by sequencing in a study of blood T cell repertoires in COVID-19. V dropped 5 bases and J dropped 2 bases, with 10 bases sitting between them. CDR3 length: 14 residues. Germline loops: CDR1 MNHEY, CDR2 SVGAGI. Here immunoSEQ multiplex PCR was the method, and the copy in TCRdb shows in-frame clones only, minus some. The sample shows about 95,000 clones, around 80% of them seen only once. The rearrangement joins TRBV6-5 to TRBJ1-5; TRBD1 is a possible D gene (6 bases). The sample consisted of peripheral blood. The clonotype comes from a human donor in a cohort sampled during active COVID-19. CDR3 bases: TGTGCCAGCAGTACAGGGATGGGCAATCAGCCCCAGCATTTT. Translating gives CASSTGMGNQPQHF.